The clone carrying this TCR beta chain was recorded a few times. The antigen is not known. The data are from a study of cytomegalovirus exposure and HLA in healthy donors. Study results and limitations: One variant, a missense change in DCLRE1C, was linked in a later analysis to TCR beta V- and J-gene trimming.

PCR involved 60 Vbeta and 13 Jbeta primers. The table came from immunoSEQ multiplex PCR; TCRdb's copy has only in-frame clones and leaves some out. The table includes roughly 97,000 clones, around 10% detected once. Germline loops: CDR1 ENHRY, CDR2 SYGVKD. This CDR3 region has 16 residues. J was trimmed by 3 bases and V by 3 bases; bases with no gene match: 7. The sample was PBMCs. The chain uses TRBV10-3 and TRBJ2-2; 7 bases fit TRBD2. This receptor was taken from a man aged 40-50 years in good health and CMV-seropositive. CDR3 sequence: CAISDIAGEDTGELFF. The CDR3 coding sequence is TGTGCCATCAGTGACATTGCGGGAGAGGACACCGGGGAGCTGTTTTTT.